These T cell receptor beta chains were read from a single sample in a study of blood T cell repertoires in COVID-19. Clones were sequenced by immunoSEQ multiplex PCR, and TCRdb holds only the in-frame ones, with some missing. The sample consists of tens of thousands of clones, roughly 88% of them appearing once. Specimen: peripheral blood. All receptors derive from a human donor in a cohort sampled during active COVID-19. Both conserved end residues are part of each CDR3. The D gene is left open where the match is weak. Size is omitted from some rows. Given values are once, few, many or a class for expanded clones.

14,TRBJ2-1,TRBV3-1/TRBV3-2,.,TRBD2,CASSQDEREGGQFF,TGTGCCAGCAGCCAAGATGAGCGGGAGGGGGGACAGTTCTTC
15,TRBJ2-5,TRBV5-4,.,TRBD1,CASSSRDRGGETQYF,TGTGCCAGCAGCAGCCGGGACAGGGGCGGAGAGACCCAGTACTTC
16,TRBJ2-5,TRBV5-1,.,TRBD1,CASRGGDRGWDETQYF,TGCGCCAGCAGAGGCGGAGACAGGGGGTGGGATGAGACCCAGTACTTC
15,TRBJ2-1,TRBV9,.,.,CASSSDSPSYNEQFF,TGTGCCAGCAGCTCAGACTCACCAAGTTACAATGAGCAGTTCTTC
13,TRBJ2-7,TRBV19,.,.,CASSSTAIGEQYF,TGTGCCAGTAGTTCGACAGCTATAGGGGAGCAGTACTTC
16,TRBJ1-2,TRBV5-1,once,.,CASSLVGSGRRYGYTF,TGCGCCAGCAGCTTGGTGGGGTCAGGGCGACGGTATGGCTACACCTTC
16,TRBJ2-1,TRBV30,once,TRBD1,CACEPGTGSSYNEQFF,TGTGCCTGTGAACCCGGGACAGGGTCATCCTACAATGAGCAGTTCTTC
17,TRBJ2-7,TRBV3-1/TRBV3-2,.,TRBD2,CASSQESSGRFTYEQYF,TGTGCCAGCAGCCAAGAGTCTAGCGGGAGGTTTACCTACGAGCAGTACTTC
13,TRBJ2-3,TRBV7-3,.,.,CASSSGVEDTQYF,TGTGCCAGCAGCTCGGGGGTAGAAGATACGCAGTATTTT
17,TRBJ2-1,TRBV18,.,TRBD2,CASSPPGRATASNEQFF,TGTGCCAGCTCACCACCGGGGAGGGCAACGGCGAGCAATGAGCAGTTCTTC
15,TRBJ2-1,TRBV2,.,TRBD2,CASTNRDYSYNEQFF,TGTGCCAGCACCAACCGGGACTACTCCTACAATGAGCAGTTCTTC
19,TRBJ1-3,TRBV21-1,.,.,CASSKVNVPRTGTGNTIYF,TGTGCCAGCAGCAAAGTAAACGTCCCCAGGACAGGGACTGGAAACACCATATATTTT
19,TRBJ2-1,TRBV30,.,TRBD2,CAWSPFTGTSGKSYNEQFF,TGTGCCTGGAGTCCATTCACCGGGACTAGCGGAAAATCCTACAATGAGCAGTTCTTC
16,TRBJ1-2,TRBV28,.,TRBD1,CASSPAGTGVTYGYTF,TGTGCCAGCAGCCCTGCCGGGACAGGGGTAACCTATGGCTACACCTTC
18,TRBJ2-7,TRBV6-6,once,.,CASSRFGRGAIGFYEQYF,TGTGCCAGCAGTCGCTTCGGCCGGGGGGCCATAGGCTTCTACGAGCAGTACTTC
16,TRBJ1-1,TRBV6-2/TRBV6-3,.,TRBD1,CASSYSRGGLGTEAFF,TGTGCCAGCAGTTACTCACGAGGGGGCCTAGGCACTGAAGCTTTCTTT
14,TRBJ2-2,TRBV6-6,.,.,CASRGGESTGELFF,TGTGCCAGCAGAGGAGGGGAGAGCACCGGGGAGCTGTTTTTT
14,TRBJ2-7,TRBV4-1,.,.,CASSQGTGSREQYF,TGCGCCAGCAGCCAAGGAACAGGGTCGAGAGAGCAGTACTTC
12,TRBJ1-1,TRBV10-3,.,.,CAIRQGNTEAFF,TGTGCCATCAGACAGGGAAATACTGAAGCTTTCTTT
14,TRBJ2-1,TRBV2,.,TRBD2,CARRVLAGDNEQFF,TGTGCCAGACGGGTCCTAGCGGGTGACAATGAGCAGTTCTTC
15,TRBJ1-2,TRBV5-6,.,TRBD1,CASSPRATGLYGYTF,TGTGCCAGCAGCCCTCGCGCGACAGGGCTCTATGGCTACACCTTC
15,TRBJ1-2,TRBV5-4,.,.,CASSMEQGSNYGYTF,TGTGCCAGCAGCATGGAACAGGGTAGCAACTATGGCTACACCTTC
16,TRBJ2-3,TRBV10-3,.,TRBD2,CAFRDGAGGGTDTQYF,TGTGCCTTCCGAGACGGGGCGGGAGGAGGGACAGATACGCAGTATTTT
14,TRBJ1-2,TRBV5-1,.,.,CASSAAQGLGGYTF,TGCGCCAGCAGCGCGGCCCAAGGCCTCGGGGGCTACACCTTC
14,TRBJ2-2,TRBV10-2,few,TRBD2,CASGRTSGTGELFF,TGCGCCAGCGGAAGGACTAGCGGGACCGGGGAGCTGTTTTTT
15,TRBJ2-3,TRBV5-1,.,.,CASSLVPTAADTQYF,TGCGCCAGCAGCTTGGTGCCGACGGCGGCAGATACGCAGTATTTT
14,TRBJ1-3,TRBV19,.,.,CAAGGVLSGNTIYF,TGTGCCGCCGGGGGAGTTCTCTCTGGAAACACCATATATTTT
14,TRBJ1-5,TRBV28,.,.,CASRPTGSNQPQHF,TGTGCCAGCAGGCCTACAGGGAGCAATCAGCCCCAGCATTTT
16,TRBJ2-7,TRBV13,once,.,CASSMNQGIHLNEQYF,TGTGCCAGCAGCATGAATCAGGGAATACATTTGAACGAGCAGTACTTC
15,TRBJ2-1,TRBV2,.,.,CASSEGGVRLNEQFF,TGTGCCAGCAGTGAAGGGGGGGTAAGGTTGAATGAGCAGTTCTTC
13,TRBJ1-1,TRBV9,.,.,CASSLEERTEAFF,TGTGCCAGCAGCCTGGAAGAGAGGACTGAAGCTTTCTTT
13,TRBJ2-5,TRBV11-2,.,.,CASTLGRYGTQYF,TGTGCCAGCACCTTAGGCCGATACGGGACCCAGTACTTC
15,TRBJ1-1,TRBV11-2,.,TRBD1,CASSTTGALSSRAFF,TGTGCCAGCAGTACGACAGGGGCGCTGTCCTCACGAGCTTTCTTT
15,TRBJ2-5,TRBV28,.,TRBD2,CASSLFASGQETQYF,TGTGCCAGCAGTTTATTCGCTAGCGGCCAAGAGACCCAGTACTTC
14,TRBJ1-4,TRBV25-1,.,.,CASSEFTGGEKLFF,TGTGCCAGCAGTGAATTTACCGGGGGGGAAAAACTGTTTTTT
11,TRBJ1-1,TRBV5-1,.,.,CASRARAEAFF,TGCGCCAGCCGGGCGCGGGCTGAAGCTTTCTTT
16,TRBJ2-2,TRBV6-1,.,.,CASSEEVVPSTGELFF,TGTGCCAGCAGTGAAGAGGTGGTCCCTAGCACCGGGGAGCTGTTTTTT
15,TRBJ2-1,TRBV10-2,.,TRBD1,CASSPKKNRGNEQFF,TGCGCCAGCAGCCCAAAGAAAAACAGGGGCAATGAGCAGTTCTTC
12,TRBJ1-4,TRBV19,.,.,CASAPGPRELFF,TGTGCCAGTGCACCGGGTCCCCGGGAACTGTTTTTT
17,TRBJ2-7,TRBV7-6,.,TRBD2,CASSLLAALAGGDEQYF,TGTGCCAGCAGCTTATTAGCGGCGCTAGCGGGAGGGGACGAGCAGTACTTC
15,TRBJ2-1,TRBV15,.,TRBD2,CATSRDGREVSEQFF,TGTGCCACCAGCAGAGACGGGCGGGAGGTTAGTGAGCAGTTCTTC
13,TRBJ1-6,TRBV30,.,.,CAWSLELNSPLHF,TGTGCCTGGAGTTTAGAGCTTAATTCACCCCTCCACTTT
16,TRBJ1-1,TRBV7-6,once,TRBD1,CASSSRTGGQNTEAFF,TGTGCCAGCAGCTCCCGGACAGGGGGCCAGAACACTGAAGCTTTCTTT
15,TRBJ1-4,TRBV4-1,.,.,CASSPWGGINEKLFF,TGCGCCAGCAGCCCCTGGGGGGGTATTAATGAAAAACTGTTTTTT
15,TRBJ2-1,TRBV7-9,.,.,CASSPAPFSYNEQFF,TGTGCCAGCAGCCCCGCGCCCTTCTCCTACAATGAGCAGTTCTTC